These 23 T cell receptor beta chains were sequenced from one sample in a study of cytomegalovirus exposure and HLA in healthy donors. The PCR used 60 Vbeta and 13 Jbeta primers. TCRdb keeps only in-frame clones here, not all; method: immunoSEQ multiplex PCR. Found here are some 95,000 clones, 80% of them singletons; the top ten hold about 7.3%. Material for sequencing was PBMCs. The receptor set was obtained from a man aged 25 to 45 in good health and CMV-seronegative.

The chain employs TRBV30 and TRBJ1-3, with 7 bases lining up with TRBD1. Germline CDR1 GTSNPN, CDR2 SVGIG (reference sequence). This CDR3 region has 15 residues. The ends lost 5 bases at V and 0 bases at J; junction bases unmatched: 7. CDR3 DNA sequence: TGTGCCTGGGGCCGACAGGGCGCCTCTGGAAACACCATATATTTT. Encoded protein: CAWGRQGASGNTIYF.

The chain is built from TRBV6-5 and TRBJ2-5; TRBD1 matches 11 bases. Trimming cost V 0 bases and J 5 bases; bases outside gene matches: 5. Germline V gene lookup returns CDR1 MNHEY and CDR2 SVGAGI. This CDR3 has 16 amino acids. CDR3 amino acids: CASSYSRTGGGETQYF. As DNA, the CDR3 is TGTGCCAGCAGTTACTCGCGGACAGGGGGCGGGGAGACCCAGTACTTC.

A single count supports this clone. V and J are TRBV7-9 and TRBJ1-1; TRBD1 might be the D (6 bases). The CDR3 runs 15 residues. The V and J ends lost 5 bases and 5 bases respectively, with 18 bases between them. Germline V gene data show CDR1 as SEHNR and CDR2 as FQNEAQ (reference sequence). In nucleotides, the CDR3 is TGTGCCAGCAGCGCCCAGGGGTTGGGTGGGACTGAAGCTTTCTTT. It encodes CASSAQGLGGTEAFF.

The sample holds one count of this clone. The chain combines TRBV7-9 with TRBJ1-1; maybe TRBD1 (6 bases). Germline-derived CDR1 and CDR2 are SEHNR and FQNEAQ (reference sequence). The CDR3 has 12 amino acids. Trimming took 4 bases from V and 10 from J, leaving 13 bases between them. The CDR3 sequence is CASSSETGRAFF. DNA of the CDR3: TGTGCCAGCAGCTCAGAGACAGGCCGAGCTTTCTTT.

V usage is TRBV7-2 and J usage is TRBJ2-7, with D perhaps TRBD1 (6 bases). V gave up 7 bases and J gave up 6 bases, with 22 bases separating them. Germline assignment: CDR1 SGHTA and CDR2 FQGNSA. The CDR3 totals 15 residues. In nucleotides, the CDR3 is TGTGCCAGCACCCTGGGGGCGGCTGGGTTAGTCGAGCAGTACTTC. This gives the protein CASTLGAAGLVEQYF.

This CDR3 is CASSLRTGIGNEQFF. As DNA, the CDR3 is TGCGCCAGCAGTTTGAGGACAGGGATTGGGAATGAGCAGTTCTTC. V gene TRBV5-1 combines with J gene TRBJ2-1; 8 nucleotides align to TRBD1. The CDR3 consists of 15 residues. The V gene's germline CDR1 is SGHRS and CDR2 YFSETQ. V trimming: 5 bases; J trimming: 7 bases; junction bases outside the gene matches: 11.

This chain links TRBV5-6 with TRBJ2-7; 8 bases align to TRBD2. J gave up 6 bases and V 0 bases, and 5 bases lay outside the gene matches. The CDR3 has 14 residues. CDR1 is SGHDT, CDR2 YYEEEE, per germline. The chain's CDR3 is CASSLAQRELEQYF. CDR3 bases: TGTGCCAGCAGCTTGGCTCAGCGGGAGCTCGAGCAGTACTTC.

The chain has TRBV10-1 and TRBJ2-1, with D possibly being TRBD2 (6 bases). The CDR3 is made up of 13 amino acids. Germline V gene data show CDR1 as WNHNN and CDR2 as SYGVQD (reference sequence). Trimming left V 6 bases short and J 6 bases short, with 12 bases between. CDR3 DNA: TGCGCCAGCAGCGCGAGCGGGTCCAATGAGCAGTTCTTC. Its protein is CASSASGSNEQFF.

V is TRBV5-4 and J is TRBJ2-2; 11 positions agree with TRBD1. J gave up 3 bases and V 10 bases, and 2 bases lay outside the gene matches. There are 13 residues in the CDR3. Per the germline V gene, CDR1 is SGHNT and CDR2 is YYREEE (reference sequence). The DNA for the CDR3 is TGTGCCGGACAGGGGGCCTACACCGGGGAGCTGTTTTTT. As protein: CAGQGAYTGELFF.

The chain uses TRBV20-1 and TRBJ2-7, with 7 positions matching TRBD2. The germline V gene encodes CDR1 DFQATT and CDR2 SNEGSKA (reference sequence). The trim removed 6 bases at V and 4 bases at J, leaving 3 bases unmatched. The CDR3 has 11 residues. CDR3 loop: CSAPREYEQYF. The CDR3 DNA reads TGCAGTGCCCCGCGGGAGTACGAGCAGTACTTC.

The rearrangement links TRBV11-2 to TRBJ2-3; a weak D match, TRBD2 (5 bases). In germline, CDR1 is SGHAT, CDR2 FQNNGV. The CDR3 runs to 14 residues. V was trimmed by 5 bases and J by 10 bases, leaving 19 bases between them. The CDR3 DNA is TGTGCCAGCAGCACAATAATGGGAGAAGCTGCGCAGTATTTT. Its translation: CASSTIMGEAAQYF.

CDR3 residues: CATEQAYEQYF. CDR3 sequence (DNA): TGTGCCACTGAACAGGCCTACGAGCAGTACTTC. The chain has TRBV10-3 and TRBJ2-7, with D perhaps TRBD1 (5 bases). V lost 10 bases, J lost 2 bases, and 9 bases lay in between. Germline CDR1 and CDR2: ENHRY and SYGVKD. CDR3 length: 11 residues.

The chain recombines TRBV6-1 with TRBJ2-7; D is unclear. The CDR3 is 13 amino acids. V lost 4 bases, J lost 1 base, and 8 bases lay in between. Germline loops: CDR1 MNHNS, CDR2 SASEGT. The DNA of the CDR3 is TGTGCCAGCAGTGGCGGCCGATCCTACGAGCAGTACTTC. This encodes CASSGGRSYEQYF.

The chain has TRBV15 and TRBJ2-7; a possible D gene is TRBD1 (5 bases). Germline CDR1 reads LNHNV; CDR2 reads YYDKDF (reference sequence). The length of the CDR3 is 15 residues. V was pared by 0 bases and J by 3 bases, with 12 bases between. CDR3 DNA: TGTGCCACCAGCAGAGATCTGGGGCAGATCTACGAGCAGTACTTC. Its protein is CATSRDLGQIYEQYF.

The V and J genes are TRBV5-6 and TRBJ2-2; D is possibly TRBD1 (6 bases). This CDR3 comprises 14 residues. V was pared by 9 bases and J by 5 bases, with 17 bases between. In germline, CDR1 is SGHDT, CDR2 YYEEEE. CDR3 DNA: TGTGCCACCAGAGGGTGGGGGCGGACCGGGGAGCTGTTTTTT. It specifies CATRGWGRTGELFF.

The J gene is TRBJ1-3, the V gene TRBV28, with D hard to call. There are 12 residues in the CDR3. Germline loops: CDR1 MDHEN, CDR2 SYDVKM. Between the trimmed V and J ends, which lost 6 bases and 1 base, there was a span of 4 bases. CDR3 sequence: CASRISGNTIYF. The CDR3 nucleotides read TGTGCCAGCAGAATATCTGGAAACACCATATATTTT.

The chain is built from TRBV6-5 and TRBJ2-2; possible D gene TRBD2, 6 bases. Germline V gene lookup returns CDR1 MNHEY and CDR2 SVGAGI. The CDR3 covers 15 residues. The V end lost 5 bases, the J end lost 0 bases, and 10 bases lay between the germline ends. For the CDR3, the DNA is TGTGCCAGCAGTGCCCGGGAGTCGAACACCGGGGAGCTGTTTTTT. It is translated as CASSARESNTGELFF.

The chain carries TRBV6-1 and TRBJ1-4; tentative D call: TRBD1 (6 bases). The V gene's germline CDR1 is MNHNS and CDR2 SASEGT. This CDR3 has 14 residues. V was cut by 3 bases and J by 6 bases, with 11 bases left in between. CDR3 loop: CASSDRGVDEKLFF. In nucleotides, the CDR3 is TGTGCCAGCAGTGACAGGGGTGTTGATGAAAAACTGTTTTTT.

The CDR3 coding sequence is TGTGCCAGCAGCTTCCAATCAGCGGATACGCAGTATTTT. This sequence encodes CASSFQSADTQYF. V is TRBV7-2 and J is TRBJ2-3; D uncertain. This CDR3 has 13 amino acids. V dropped 3 bases and J dropped 6 bases, with 10 bases sitting between them. Germline values: CDR1 SGHTA, CDR2 FQGNSA. The full variable domain, with the rest looked up from reference TRBV7-2 and TRBJ2-3, is GAGVSQSPSNKVTEKGKDVELRCDPISGHTALYWYRQSLGQGLEFLIYFQGNSAPDKSGLPSDRFSAERTGGSVSTLTIQRTQQEDSAVYLCASSFQSADTQYFGPGTRLTVL.

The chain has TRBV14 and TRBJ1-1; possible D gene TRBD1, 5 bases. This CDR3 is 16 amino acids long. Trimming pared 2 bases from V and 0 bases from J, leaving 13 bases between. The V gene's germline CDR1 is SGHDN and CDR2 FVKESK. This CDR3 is CASSQPRGGVNTEAFF. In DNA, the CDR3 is TGTGCCAGCAGCCAACCCCGAGGAGGGGTGAACACTGAAGCTTTCTTT.

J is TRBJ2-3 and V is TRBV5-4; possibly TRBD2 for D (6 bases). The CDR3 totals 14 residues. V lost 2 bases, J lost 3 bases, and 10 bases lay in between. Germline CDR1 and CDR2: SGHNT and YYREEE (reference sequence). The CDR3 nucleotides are TGTGCCAGCAGCTTTATGGGGGGAACAGATACGCAGTATTTT. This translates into CASSFMGGTDTQYF.

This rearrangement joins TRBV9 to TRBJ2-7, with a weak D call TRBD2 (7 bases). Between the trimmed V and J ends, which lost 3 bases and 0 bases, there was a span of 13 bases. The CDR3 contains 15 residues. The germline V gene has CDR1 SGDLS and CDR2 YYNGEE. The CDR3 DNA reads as TGTGCCAGCAGCGCCACAGGGACTATCTCCTACGAGCAGTACTTC. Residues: CASSATGTISYEQYF. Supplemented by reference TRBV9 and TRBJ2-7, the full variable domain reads DSGVTQTPKHLITATGQRVTLRCSPRSGDLSVYWYQQSLDQGLQFLIQYYNGEERAKGNILERFSAQQFPDLHSELNLSSLELGDSALYFCASSATGTISYEQYFGPGTRLTVT.

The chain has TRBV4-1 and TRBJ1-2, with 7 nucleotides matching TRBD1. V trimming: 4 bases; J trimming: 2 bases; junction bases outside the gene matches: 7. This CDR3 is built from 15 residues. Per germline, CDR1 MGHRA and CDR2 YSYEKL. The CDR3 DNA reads TGCGCCAGCAGCCTAACCTCGACAGGGAACTATGGCTACACCTTC. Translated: CASSLTSTGNYGYTF.